This is a list of T cell receptor beta chains from one sample in a study of memory B cells and T cells in multiple sclerosis. The antigens of these receptors remain unknown. Clones were sequenced by immunoSEQ multiplex PCR, and TCRdb holds only the in-frame ones, with some missing. The sample has about 12,000 clones, almost 85% seen once. Sequencing was performed on PBMCs from blood kept in culture. These TCRs come from a human donor with multiple sclerosis. CDR3s include the opening cysteine and the closing phenylalanine or tryptophan. Fields, in order: J gene, V gene, D gene, clone size, CDR3 DNA, CDR3 protein. The D gene is left open where the match is weak. Some rows mark clone size as missing; the rest say once, few, many or name a class of expanded clone.

TRBJ2-3 TRBV18 NA NA TGTGCCAGCTCACTATACGGAGAATCCCCGATCACGCAGTATTTT CASSLYGESPITQYF
TRBJ2-1 TRBV19 NA NA TGTGCCAGTAGTATAGGTGCCGGGAGTATCAATGAGCAGTTCTTC CASSIGAGSINEQFF
TRBJ2-2 TRBV2 NA NA TGTGCCAGCAGTGGGACGAACACCGGGGAGCTGTTTTTT CASSGTNTGELFF
TRBJ2-2 TRBV6-4 NA NA TGTGCCAGCATTTGGGAAGGGAACACCGGGGAGCTGTTTTTT CASIWEGNTGELFF
TRBJ2-2 TRBV5-1 TRBD1 NA TGCGCCAGCAGGACAGGGGACACCGGGGAGCTGTTTTTT CASRTGDTGELFF
TRBJ2-1 TRBV9 NA once TGTGCCAGCAGCGTTATCGACAGGTACAATGAGCAGTTCTTC CASSVIDRYNEQFF
TRBJ1-5 TRBV19 TRBD1 NA TGTGCCAGTAGTATTCGCCAGGGGGCTAGGGGGGGGCCGCCCCAGCATTTT CASSIRQGARGGPPQHF
TRBJ1-2 TRBV19 NA NA TGTGCCAGTAGTATAGGACTTAATGGCTACACCTTC CASSIGLNGYTF
TRBJ2-2 TRBV25-1 NA few TGTGCCAGCAGGAGCAGAAGGGTCGGGGAGCTGTTTTTT CASRSRRVGELFF
TRBJ1-1 TRBV6-5 TRBD1 NA TGTGCCAGCAGTCAGACAGGGATGGGCACTGAAGCTTTCTTT CASSQTGMGTEAFF
TRBJ1-2 TRBV27 TRBD1 few TGTGCCAGCAGTCACACCGGGACAGGGGAGTATGGCTACACCTTC CASSHTGTGEYGYTF
TRBJ2-1 TRBV6-5 TRBD1 once TGTGCCAGCAGTTCTCTGTCAGGACAGGGAGAGGGTGAGCAGTTCTTC CASSSLSGQGEGEQFF
TRBJ2-5 TRBV15 NA NA TGTGCCACCAGCAGAGATCTGAAGAACCAAGAGACCCAGTACTTC CATSRDLKNQETQYF
TRBJ2-1 TRBV28 NA few TGTGCCAGCAGTATCGGGACCGCACCCTACAATGAGCAGTTCTTC CASSIGTAPYNEQFF
TRBJ1-1 TRBV9 NA NA TGTGCCAGCAGCGCACCCGGGCCGCCCAATGAAGCTTTCTTT CASSAPGPPNEAFF
TRBJ1-2 TRBV6-5 NA NA TGTGCCAGCAGACGCCTAGGCGACGGCTATGGCTACACCTTC CASRRLGDGYGYTF
TRBJ2-7 TRBV18 TRBD1 NA TGTGCCAGCTCGTTGACAGGGAACCTTGTAAACGAGCAGTACTTC CASSLTGNLVNEQYF
TRBJ2-7 TRBV19 NA few TGTGCCAGTAGTTTAGGATCCTACGAGCAGTACTTC CASSLGSYEQYF
TRBJ2-7 TRBV5-1 NA NA TGCGCCAGCAGCTTAGGCCAATCTATGGGGGAGCAGTACTTC CASSLGQSMGEQYF
TRBJ2-7 TRBV19 NA NA TGTGCCAGTAGTATTACCGGGGGCAACTACGAGCAGTACTTC CASSITGGNYEQYF
TRBJ2-2 TRBV5-4 NA NA TGTGCCAGCAGCAACGGTGGGAATTTAATCACCGGGGAGCTGTTTTTT CASSNGGNLITGELFF
TRBJ1-1 TRBV2 NA NA TGTGCCAGCAGTGGTCTTTTCTCGGCCTCGAACACTGAAGCTTTCTTT CASSGLFSASNTEAFF
TRBJ1-3 TRBV14 NA NA TGTGCCAGCAGCCCCCACAGGGAATATCCTGGAAACACCATATATTTT CASSPHREYPGNTIYF
TRBJ2-7 TRBV30 TRBD2 once TGTGCCTGGAGTGCGTCTAGCGGCCCCTACGAGCAGTACTTC CAWSASSGPYEQYF
TRBJ2-5 TRBV6-6 NA NA TGTGCCAGCAGTTACTCGAACAGGGCCCAAGAGACCCAGTACTTC CASSYSNRAQETQYF
TRBJ1-1 TRBV6-6 NA NA TGTGCCAGCAGTTACTTAATAGGAACTGAAGCTTTCTTT CASSYLIGTEAFF
TRBJ1-2 TRBV10-3 TRBD1 NA TGTGCCATCAGACAGGGGGCCGGTAACTATGGCTACACCTTC CAIRQGAGNYGYTF
TRBJ1-1 TRBV14 NA once TGTGCCAGCAGCCAGGGGTATGGGTTCCGCAACACTGAAGCTTTCTTT CASSQGYGFRNTEAFF
TRBJ1-5 TRBV4-1 NA NA TGCGCCAGCAGCCAGACAGGCAATCAGCCCCAGCATTTT CASSQTGNQPQHF
TRBJ2-6 TRBV27 TRBD1 NA TGTGCCAGCAGTTTATGGGGACAGGGGGCAACTGGGGCCAACGTCCTGACTTTC CASSLWGQGATGANVLTF
TRBJ1-2 TRBV7-9 TRBD1 NA TGTGCCAGCAGCTTAGCCAGGGGGAGTGTTGAAGGCTACACCTTC CASSLARGSVEGYTF
TRBJ1-2 TRBV13 TRBD1 NA TGTGCCAGCAGCTCCGTGGGGACAGGGACTGGCTACACCTTC CASSSVGTGTGYTF
TRBJ2-5 TRBV5-1 TRBD1 NA TGCGCCAGCAGCTCGCAAGGGACAGTCCAAGAGACCCAGTACTTC CASSSQGTVQETQYF
TRBJ1-2 TRBV19 TRBD1 NA TGTGCCAGTCACACCCCCAGGGGGCCCACAGGCTACACCTTC CASHTPRGPTGYTF
TRBJ1-2 TRBV4-2 NA once TGTGCCAGCAGCCAAGATTTTCCCAACAGGTTACCCTACTATGGCTACACCTTC CASSQDFPNRLPYYGYTF
TRBJ1-4 TRBV19 TRBD1 NA TGTGCCAGTAGTATGTTGGGACAGGGAGAAACTAATGAAAAACTGTTTTTT CASSMLGQGETNEKLFF
TRBJ2-7 TRBV11-2 TRBD2 NA TGTGCCAGCAGCTTAGCCCATAGGGACGGACTAGGGCCCCTCTACGAGCAGTACTTC CASSLAHRDGLGPLYEQYF
TRBJ1-4 TRBV6-6 TRBD1 NA TGTGCCAGCAGTGACAGGGACTCCGGCGAAAAACTGTTTTTT CASSDRDSGEKLFF
TRBJ2-5 TRBV6-5 NA NA TGTGCCAGCAGTTACTCCCGGGTCTTACAAGAGACCCAGTACTTC CASSYSRVLQETQYF
TRBJ2-5 TRBV7-9 TRBD2 NA TGTGCCAGCAGCTCCCCACTAGCGCGCCAAGAGACCCAGTACTTC CASSSPLARQETQYF
TRBJ1-1 TRBV5-4 TRBD1 once TGTGCCAGCAGCTCAGGGGGCATGAACACTGAAGCTTTCTTT CASSSGGMNTEAFF
TRBJ2-7 TRBV19 NA NA TGTGCCAGTAGCAGGGACGGGAATTACGAGCAGTACTTC CASSRDGNYEQYF
TRBJ2-1 TRBV7-9 NA NA TGTGCCAGCAGCCCCTCCGGGGATGGCTACAATGAGCAGTTCTTC CASSPSGDGYNEQFF
TRBJ2-7 TRBV19 NA few TGTGCCAGCGGACTTTCCGAGCAGTACTTC CASGLSEQYF
TRBJ1-4 TRBV7-8 NA once TGTGCCAGCAGCTTAGTTCTGGGGCCCAATGAAAAACTGTTTTTT CASSLVLGPNEKLFF
TRBJ2-1 TRBV29-1 NA once TGCAGCGTTTGGGACAATGAGCAGTTCTTC CSVWDNEQFF
TRBJ2-3 TRBV6-5 NA few TGTGCCAGCAGTTACTCAGGAGGTCCCACAGATACGCAGTATTTT CASSYSGGPTDTQYF
TRBJ1-2 TRBV28 NA NA TGTGCCAGCAGGCGAACAGGACAGCGAACTGGGGGCTACACCTTC CASRRTGQRTGGYTF
TRBJ2-7 TRBV15 NA NA TGTGCCACCAGCCGGCGGGACAGTACCTACGAGCAGTACTTC CATSRRDSTYEQYF
TRBJ2-7 TRBV11-2 NA NA TGTGCCAGCAGCTTAGTTGGGAGTCGGGCCGAGCAGTACTTC CASSLVGSRAEQYF
TRBJ2-2 TRBV2 NA NA TGTGCCAGCGGAGGGGGCCCCAACACCGGGGAGCTGTTTTTT CASGGGPNTGELFF
TRBJ2-7 TRBV7-9 TRBD1 NA TGTGCCAGCAGCCCTTGGGACAGGTTGAGTCTTGGGCAGTACTTC CASSPWDRLSLGQYF
TRBJ1-1 TRBV27 TRBD1 NA TGTGCCAGCAGTTTATTCGGGACAGGGGGCACTGCTTTCTTT CASSLFGTGGTAFF
TRBJ2-1 TRBV18 NA NA TGTGCCAGCTCACCACTCGCGGGCGACCTCAATGAGCAGTTCTTC CASSPLAGDLNEQFF
TRBJ1-5 TRBV28 NA NA TGTGCCAGCAGTTCCCCGCCGAATCAGCCCCAGCATTTT CASSSPPNQPQHF